These 4 T cell receptor beta chains came from one sample sequenced in a study of blood T cell repertoires in COVID-19. Clones were read by immunoSEQ multiplex PCR, and TCRdb kept only the in-frame ones, dropping some. The sample yields more than 110,000 clones, around nine tenths seen once. The sequencing sample was made of peripheral blood. These receptors originate from a man aged 45-60 years with active or convalescent COVID-19.

The chain is built from TRBV4-1 and TRBJ1-5; TRBD1 matches at 8 bases. The V gene's germline CDR1 is MGHRA and CDR2 YSYEKL. CDR3 length: 17 residues. The ends lost 0 bases at V and 6 bases at J; junction bases unmatched: 10. CDR3 DNA: TGCGCCAGCAGCCAAGATCCCACAGGGGGAAATTTTCAGCCCCAGCATTTT. This codes for CASSQDPTGGNFQPQHF.

This clone appeared once. The V call is TRBV7-2, the J call TRBJ2-7, with 10 bases that match TRBD2. The CDR3 has 18 residues. CDR1 SGHTA and CDR2 FQGNSA come from the germline V gene. After removal of 2 bases from V and 5 bases from J, the junction contained 15 bases not matched to a gene. CDR3 residues: CASSLPLGIPSGSHEQYF. DNA for the CDR3: TGTGCCAGCAGCTTACCCCTTGGGATCCCTAGCGGGAGCCACGAGCAGTACTTC.

This clone was seen a few times. CDR3 residues: CASSAGLLNTEAFF. The CDR3 DNA sequence: TGTGCCAGCAGTGCGGGCCTGCTGAACACTGAAGCTTTCTTT. The chain uses TRBV28 and TRBJ1-1; D gene unclear. The V end lost 5 bases, the J end lost 0 bases, and 10 bases lay between the germline ends. CDR3 length: 14 amino acids. Per germline, CDR1 MDHEN and CDR2 SYDVKM.

This chain links TRBV4-2 with TRBJ2-3, with 11 bases aligning to TRBD1. J lost 3 bases, V lost 0 bases, and 8 bases had no gene match. This CDR3 is built from 18 residues. Germline-derived CDR1 and CDR2 are LGHNA and YNFKEQ. CDR3 sequence reads: CASSQEPGQGVGTDTQYF. The CDR3 bases are TGTGCCAGCAGCCAAGAACCGGGACAGGGGGTAGGAACAGATACGCAGTATTTT.